This T cell receptor (beta chain) was sequenced during a study of CD8+CD57+ T cells in acquired aplastic anemia. Genomic DNA, serving as template, underwent TCR beta VDJ and CDR3 profiling. Via MiXCR, TCRdb re-called the reads, giving one row per CDR3 protein. This sample has 270,000 or so distinct CDR3 sequences, with approximately 86% found just once. CD8+CD57+ cell expansion had been shown by flow cytometry in patients chosen for sequencing. Prior therapy had not been administered to any patient at the time of blood sampling. Worth noting for this clonotype: Lacking the conserved final phenylalanine or tryptophan, this CDR3 likely reflects a read error. It is unclear where the CDR3 begins or ends on the DNA, so no DNA is shown, and the CDR3 is as TCRdb lists it.

The CDR3 region is 15 residues in length, termini included. Looked up from germline, CDR1 is SNHLY and CDR2 is FYNNEI. The sequenced sample consisted of sorted CD4+, CD8+, or CD8+CD57+ T cells (not recorded which) from PBMCs. The chain links TRBV2 to TRBJ2-3; TRBD1, the table's D call, was not compared with the DNA. This receptor was obtained from a human donor with aplastic anemia. CDR3 amino acids: CASSAAYSDQPQHFG.